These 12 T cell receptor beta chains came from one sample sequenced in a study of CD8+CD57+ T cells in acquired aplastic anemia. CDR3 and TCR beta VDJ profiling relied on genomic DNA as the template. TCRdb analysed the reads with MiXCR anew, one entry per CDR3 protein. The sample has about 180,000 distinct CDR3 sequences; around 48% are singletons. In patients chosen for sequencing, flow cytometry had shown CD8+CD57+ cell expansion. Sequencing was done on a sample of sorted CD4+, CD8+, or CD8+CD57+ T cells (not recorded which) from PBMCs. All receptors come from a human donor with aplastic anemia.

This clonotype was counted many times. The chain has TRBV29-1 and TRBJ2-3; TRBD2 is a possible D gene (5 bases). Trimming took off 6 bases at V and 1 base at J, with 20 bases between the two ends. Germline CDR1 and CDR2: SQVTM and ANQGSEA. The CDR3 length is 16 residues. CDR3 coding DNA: TGCAGCGTCCTACCTCCCGGGGTCGGAGGCACAGATACGCAGTATTTT. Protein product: CSVLPPGVGGTDTQYF.

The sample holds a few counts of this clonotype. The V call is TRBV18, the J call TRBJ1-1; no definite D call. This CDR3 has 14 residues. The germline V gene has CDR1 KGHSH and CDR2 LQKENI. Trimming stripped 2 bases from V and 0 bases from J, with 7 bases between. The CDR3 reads CASSPGRLNTEAFF. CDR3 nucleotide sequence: TGTGCCAGCTCACCAGGGCGATTGAACACTGAAGCTTTCTTT.

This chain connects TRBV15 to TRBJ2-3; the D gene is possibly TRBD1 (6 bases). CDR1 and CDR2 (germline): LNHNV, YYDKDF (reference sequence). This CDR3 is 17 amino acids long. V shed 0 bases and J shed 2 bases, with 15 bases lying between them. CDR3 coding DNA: TGTGCCACCAGCAGAGATGAAACAGGGATTAACACAGATACGCAGTATTTT. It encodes CATSRDETGINTDTQYF.

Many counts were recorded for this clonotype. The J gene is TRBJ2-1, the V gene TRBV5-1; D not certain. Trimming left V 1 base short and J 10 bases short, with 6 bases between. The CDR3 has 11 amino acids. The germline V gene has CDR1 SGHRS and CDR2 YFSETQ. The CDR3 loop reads CASSLKYEQFF. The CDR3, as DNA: TGCGCCAGCAGCTTGAAATACGAGCAGTTCTTC. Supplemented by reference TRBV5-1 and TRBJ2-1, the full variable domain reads KAGVTQTPRYLIKTRGQQVTLSCSPISGHRSVSWYQQTPGQGLQFLFEYFSETQRNKGNFPGRFSGRQFSNSRSEMNVSTLELGDSALYLCASSLKYEQFFGPGTRLTVL.

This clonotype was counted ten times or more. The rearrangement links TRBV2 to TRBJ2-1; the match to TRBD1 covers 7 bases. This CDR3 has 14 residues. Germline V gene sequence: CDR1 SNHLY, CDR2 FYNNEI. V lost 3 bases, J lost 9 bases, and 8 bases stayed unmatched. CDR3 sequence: CASSDQGVRGEQFF. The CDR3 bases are TGTGCCAGCAGTGACCAGGGGGTGAGGGGTGAGCAGTTCTTC.

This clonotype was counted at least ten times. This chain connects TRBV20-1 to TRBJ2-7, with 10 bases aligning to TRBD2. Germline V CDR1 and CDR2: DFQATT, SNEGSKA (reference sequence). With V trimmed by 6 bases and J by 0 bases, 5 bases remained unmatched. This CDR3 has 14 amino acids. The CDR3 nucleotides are TGCAGTGCCTCAGCGGGAGGGAGCTCCTACGAGCAGTACTTC. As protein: CSASAGGSSYEQYF.

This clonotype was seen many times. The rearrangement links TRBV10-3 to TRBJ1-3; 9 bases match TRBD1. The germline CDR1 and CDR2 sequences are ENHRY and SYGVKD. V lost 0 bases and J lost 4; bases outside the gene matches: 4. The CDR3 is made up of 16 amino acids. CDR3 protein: CAISESGQGIGNTIYF. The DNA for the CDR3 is TGTGCCATCAGTGAGTCTGGACAGGGGATCGGAAACACCATATATTTT.

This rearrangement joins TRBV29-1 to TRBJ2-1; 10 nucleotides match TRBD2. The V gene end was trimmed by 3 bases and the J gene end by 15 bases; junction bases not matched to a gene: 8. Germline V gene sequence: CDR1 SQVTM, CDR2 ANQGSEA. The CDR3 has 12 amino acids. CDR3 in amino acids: CSVEGLATVLFF. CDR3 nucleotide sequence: TGCAGCGTTGAGGGACTAGCGACTGTGCTGTTCTTC.

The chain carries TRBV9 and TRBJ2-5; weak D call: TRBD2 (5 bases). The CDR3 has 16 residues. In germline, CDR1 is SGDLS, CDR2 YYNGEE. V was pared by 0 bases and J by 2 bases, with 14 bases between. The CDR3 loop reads CASSVGPGRGQETQYF. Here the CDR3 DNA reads TGTGCCAGCAGCGTAGGTCCGGGAAGAGGGCAAGAGACCCAGTACTTC.

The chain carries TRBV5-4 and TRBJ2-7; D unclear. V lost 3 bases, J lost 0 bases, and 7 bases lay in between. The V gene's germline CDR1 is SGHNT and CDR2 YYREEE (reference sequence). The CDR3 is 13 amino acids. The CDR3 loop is CASSSTPSYEQYF. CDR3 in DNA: TGTGCCAGCAGCTCAACCCCCTCCTACGAGCAGTACTTC.

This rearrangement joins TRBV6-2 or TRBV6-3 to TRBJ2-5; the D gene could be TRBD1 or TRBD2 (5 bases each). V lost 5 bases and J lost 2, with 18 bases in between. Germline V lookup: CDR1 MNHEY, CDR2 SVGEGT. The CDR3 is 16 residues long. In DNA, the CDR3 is TGTGCCAGCAGTCCCCCGGGGACGAGCGGTCAAGAGACCCAGTACTTC. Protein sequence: CASSPPGTSGQETQYF.

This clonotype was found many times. This CDR3 is CASSQGTVNNEKLFF. In nucleotides, the CDR3 is TGCGCCAGCAGCCAGGGGACAGTCAATAATGAAAAACTGTTTTTT. The rearrangement links TRBV5-1 to TRBJ1-4; 7 bases line up with TRBD1. Germline lookup yields CDR1 SGHRS and CDR2 YFSETQ. The V and J ends lost 4 bases and 4 bases, in that order; junction bases with no gene match: 7. The CDR3 is 15 amino acids.